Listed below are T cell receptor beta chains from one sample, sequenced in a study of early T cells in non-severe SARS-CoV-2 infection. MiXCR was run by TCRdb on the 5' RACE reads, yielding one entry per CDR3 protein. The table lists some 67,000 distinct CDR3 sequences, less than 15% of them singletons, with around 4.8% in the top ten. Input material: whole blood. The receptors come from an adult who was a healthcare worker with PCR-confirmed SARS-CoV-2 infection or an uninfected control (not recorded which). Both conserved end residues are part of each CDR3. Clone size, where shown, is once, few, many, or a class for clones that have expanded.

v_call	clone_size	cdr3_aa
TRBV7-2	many	CASSKRDSLNSPLHF
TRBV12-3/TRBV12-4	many	CASSRTSGRDTQYF
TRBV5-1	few	CASSLTGSEAFF
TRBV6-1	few	CASSEEGLGTDTQYF
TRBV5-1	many	CASSLNGRAYNEQFF
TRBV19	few	CASSSDRGIGELFF
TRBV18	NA	CASSPKLTGAGTGELFF
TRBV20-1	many	CSAPSRTDTQYF
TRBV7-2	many	CASSLSGQHTDTQYF
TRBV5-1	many	CASSLGGQGITDTQYF
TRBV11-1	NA	CASRGHRRVHTEAFF
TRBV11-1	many	CASSRSTGGEAFF
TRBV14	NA	CASSQGPQRADTQYF
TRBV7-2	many	CASSLARETQYF
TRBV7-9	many	CASTAPNQETQYF
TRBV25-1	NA	CASGRTYEQYF
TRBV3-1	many	CASSQPDGEQYF
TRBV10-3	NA	CAIWQGQSNEKLFF
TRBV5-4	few	CASSLVLTGELFF
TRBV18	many	CASSTRQGANQPQHF
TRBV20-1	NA	CSARDPGGTGAFKLFF
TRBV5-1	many	CASSSGTGVFNEQFF
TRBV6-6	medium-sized	CASSYSGGGSNKNIQYF
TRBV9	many	CASSVPSGNTIYF